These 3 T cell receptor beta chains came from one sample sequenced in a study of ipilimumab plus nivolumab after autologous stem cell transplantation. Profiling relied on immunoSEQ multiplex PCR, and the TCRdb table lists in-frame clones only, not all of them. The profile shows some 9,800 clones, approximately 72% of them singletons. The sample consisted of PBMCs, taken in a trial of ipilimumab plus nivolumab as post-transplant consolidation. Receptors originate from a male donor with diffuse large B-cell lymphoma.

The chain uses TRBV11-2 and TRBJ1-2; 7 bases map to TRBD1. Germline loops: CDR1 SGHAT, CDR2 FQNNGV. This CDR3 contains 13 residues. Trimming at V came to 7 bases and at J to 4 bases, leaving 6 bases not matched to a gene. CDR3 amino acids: CASTGQVFYGYTF. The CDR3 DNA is TGTGCCAGCACCGGACAGGTTTTCTATGGCTACACCTTC.

CDR3 bases: TGTGCCAGCAGTGAGTCGAGTAACAGGGGAACCCGCTATGGCTACACCTTC. Its translation: CASSESSNRGTRYGYTF. The chain combines TRBV25-1 with TRBJ1-2; TRBD1 agrees at 7 bases. The V and J ends lost 3 bases and 4 bases, in that order; junction bases with no gene match: 14. Germline values: CDR1 MGHDK, CDR2 SYGVNS. CDR3 size: 17 residues.

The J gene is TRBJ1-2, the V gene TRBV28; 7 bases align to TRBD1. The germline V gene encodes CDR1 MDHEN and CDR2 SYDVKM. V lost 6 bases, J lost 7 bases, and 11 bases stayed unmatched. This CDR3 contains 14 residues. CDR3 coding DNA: TGTGCCAGCAGGGATCCCGACAGGGCCGGTGGCTACACCTTC. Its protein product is CASRDPDRAGGYTF.